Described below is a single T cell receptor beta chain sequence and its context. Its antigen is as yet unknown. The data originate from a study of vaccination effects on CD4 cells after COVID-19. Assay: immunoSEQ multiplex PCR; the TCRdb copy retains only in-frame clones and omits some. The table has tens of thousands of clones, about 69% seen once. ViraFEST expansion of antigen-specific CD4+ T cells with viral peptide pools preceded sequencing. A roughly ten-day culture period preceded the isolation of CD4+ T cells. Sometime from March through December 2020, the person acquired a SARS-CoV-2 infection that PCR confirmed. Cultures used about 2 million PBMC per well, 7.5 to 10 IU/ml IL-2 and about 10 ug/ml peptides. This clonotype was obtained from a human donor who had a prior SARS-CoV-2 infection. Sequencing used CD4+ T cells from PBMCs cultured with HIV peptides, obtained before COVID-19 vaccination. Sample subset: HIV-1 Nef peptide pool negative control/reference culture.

The CDR3 reads CASSYSGGDQPQHF. Here the CDR3 DNA reads TGTGCCAGCAGTTACTCGGGGGGGGATCAGCCCCAGCATTTT. J is TRBJ1-5 and V is TRBV6-2 or TRBV6-3; TRBD1 is a possible D gene (5 bases). CDR1 MNHEY and CDR2 SVGEGT come from the germline V gene. V was clipped by 0 bases and J by 5 bases, with 8 bases between them. The CDR3 is 14 residues long.